The rows below give T cell receptor beta chains drawn from one sample of a study of cytomegalovirus exposure and HLA in healthy donors. Generated by immunoSEQ multiplex PCR, the TCRdb table keeps only in-frame clones and is missing some. The data contain 170,000 or so clones, 80% of them seen just once; the ten biggest clones take up roughly 6.3%. The material sequenced was PBMCs. These receptors were collected from a male donor in good health and CMV-seropositive. The CDR3 runs from the conserved cysteine through the conserved F or W. Each record gives: clone size, V gene, J gene, D gene, CDR3 protein, CDR3 DNA. D genes are given only for firm matches. Some rows have no size entry. The others give once, few or many, or a class for an expanded clone.

>few|TRBV19|TRBJ2-7|TRBD2
CASSPRMVAGSHNEQYF
TGTGCCAGTAGTCCCCGGATGGTAGCGGGAAGTCACAACGAGCAGTACTTC
>once|TRBV12-5|TRBJ1-5|.
CASGGPRNQPQHF
TGTGCTAGCGGCGGGCCGCGGAATCAGCCCCAGCATTTT
>.|TRBV7-2|TRBJ1-5|TRBD1
CASSLTTGGSNQPQHF
TGTGCCAGCAGCTTAACAACAGGGGGCAGTAATCAGCCCCAGCATTTT
>.|TRBV10-3|TRBJ1-5|.
CAISEFWEGQPQHF
TGTGCCATCAGTGAGTTTTGGGAGGGCCAGCCCCAGCATTTT
>.|TRBV4-1|TRBJ2-1|TRBD1
CASSQGTGSNEQFF
TGCGCCAGCAGCCAAGGGACAGGGAGCAATGAGCAGTTCTTC
>.|TRBV19|TRBJ1-5|.
CASSPYRREQPQHF
TGTGCCAGTAGTCCCTACAGGAGGGAGCAGCCCCAGCATTTT
>.|TRBV27|TRBJ2-7|.
CASASGGWGHGEQYF
TGTGCCAGCGCCTCGGGCGGGTGGGGGCACGGAGAGCAGTACTTC
>.|TRBV7-9|TRBJ2-3|TRBD2
CASSLAGTSGRGSTDTQYF
TGTGCCAGCAGCTTAGCGGGGACTAGCGGGAGAGGCAGCACAGATACGCAGTATTTT
>.|TRBV11-3|TRBJ2-5|TRBD2
CASPASGSQETQYF
TGTGCCAGCCCGGCTAGCGGGAGTCAGGAGACCCAGTACTTC
>.|TRBV27|TRBJ2-3|TRBD2
CASSFEGAGEADTQYF
TGTGCCAGCAGCTTCGAGGGCGCGGGAGAGGCAGATACGCAGTATTTT
>.|TRBV12-5|TRBJ2-5|.
CASGPPGLVRQETQYF
TGTGCTAGTGGGCCCCCGGGACTCGTAAGACAAGAGACCCAGTACTTC
>.|TRBV6-5|TRBJ2-7|.
CASSRQSGSYEQYF
TGTGCCAGCAGCCGACAGTCTGGGTCCTACGAGCAGTACTTC
>.|TRBV30|TRBJ1-1|.
CAISPDSNTEAFF
TGTGCCATATCACCCGACAGTAACACTGAAGCTTTCTTT
>.|TRBV7-9|TRBJ2-7|TRBD1
CASSSFSTGNYEQYF
TGTGCCAGCAGTTCATTTTCGACAGGGAACTACGAGCAGTACTTC
>.|TRBV6-5|TRBJ2-2|.
CASTQVRDTGELFF
TGTGCCAGCACCCAAGTTCGGGACACCGGGGAGCTGTTTTTT
>.|TRBV4-1|TRBJ2-4|.
CASSHLNIQYF
TGCGCCAGCAGCCACCTAAACATTCAGTACTTC
>.|TRBV15|TRBJ2-1|TRBD2
CATSRAGTSGYNEQFF
TGTGCCACCAGCAGGGCCGGGACTAGCGGTTACAATGAGCAGTTCTTC
>.|TRBV28|TRBJ2-7|.
CASSVSGSSYEQYF
TGTGCCAGCAGTGTTAGCGGAAGCTCCTACGAGCAGTACTTC
>.|TRBV19|TRBJ1-1|TRBD1
CASSINPQGALPPEAFF
TGTGCCAGTAGTATCAACCCGCAGGGGGCGCTTCCCCCTGAAGCTTTCTTT
>.|TRBV28|TRBJ2-7|.
CASSSGTYEQYF
TGTGCCAGCAGTTCCGGGACCTACGAGCAGTACTTC
>.|TRBV30|TRBJ1-5|.
CAWKAGVNQPQHF
TGTGCCTGGAAGGCAGGGGTCAATCAGCCCCAGCATTTT
>.|TRBV7-8|TRBJ2-7|.
CASSLTGTRGPLGTYEQYF
TGTGCCAGCAGCCTAACCGGGACACGCGGCCCTTTGGGGACCTACGAGCAGTACTTC
>once|TRBV28|TRBJ2-3|TRBD2
CASSQAGGRVDTQYF
TGTGCCAGCAGCCAAGCGGGAGGGCGGGTAGATACGCAGTATTTT
>.|TRBV5-4|TRBJ1-4|TRBD1
CASSASDRGVLEKLFF
TGTGCCAGCAGCGCCTCGGACAGGGGCGTACTTGAAAAACTGTTTTTT
>once|TRBV27|TRBJ2-1|.
CASSLLQGTFHNEQFF
TGTGCCAGCAGTTTACTACAAGGGACTTTCCACAATGAGCAGTTCTTC
>.|TRBV6-1|TRBJ1-2|TRBD1
CASSDPLTGAYGYTF
TGTGCCAGCAGTGATCCCCTGACAGGGGCTTATGGCTACACCTTC
>.|TRBV7-9|TRBJ2-2|TRBD2
CASSFSGGTGELFF
TGTGCCAGCAGCTTTAGCGGGGGCACCGGGGAGCTGTTTTTT
>.|TRBV18|TRBJ1-5|.
CASSRAGEHQPQHF
TGTGCCAGCTCGCGGGCAGGGGAGCACCAGCCCCAGCATTTT
>.|TRBV7-9|TRBJ2-7|TRBD2
CSSSLAKLAGSSYEQYF
TGTTCCAGCAGCTTAGCGAAACTAGCGGGCTCCTCCTACGAGCAGTACTTC